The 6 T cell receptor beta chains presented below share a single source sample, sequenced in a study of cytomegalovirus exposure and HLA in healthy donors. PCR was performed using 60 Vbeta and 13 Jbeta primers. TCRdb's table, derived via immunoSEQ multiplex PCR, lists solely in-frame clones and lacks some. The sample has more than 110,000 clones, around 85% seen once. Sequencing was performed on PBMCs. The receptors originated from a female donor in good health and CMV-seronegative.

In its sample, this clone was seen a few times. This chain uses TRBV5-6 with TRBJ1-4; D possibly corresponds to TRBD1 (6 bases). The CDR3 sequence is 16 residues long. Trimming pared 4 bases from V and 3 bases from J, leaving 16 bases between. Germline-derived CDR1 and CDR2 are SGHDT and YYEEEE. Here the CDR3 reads CASSLGAGTANEKLFF. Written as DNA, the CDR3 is TGTGCCAGCAGCCTGGGGGCAGGAACGGCTAATGAAAAACTGTTTTTT.

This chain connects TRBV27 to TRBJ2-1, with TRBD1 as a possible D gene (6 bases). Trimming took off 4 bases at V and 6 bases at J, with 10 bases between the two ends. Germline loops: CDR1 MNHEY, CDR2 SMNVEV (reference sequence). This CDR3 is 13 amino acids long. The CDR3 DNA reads TGTGCCAGCAGTTCCGACAGGCTCAATGAGCAGTTCTTC. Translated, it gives CASSSDRLNEQFF.

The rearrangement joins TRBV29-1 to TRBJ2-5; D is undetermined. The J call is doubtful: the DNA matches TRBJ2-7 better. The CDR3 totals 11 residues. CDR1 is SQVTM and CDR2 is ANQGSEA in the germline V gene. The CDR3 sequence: CSVGETYEQYF. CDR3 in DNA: TGCAGCGTTGGAGAAACGTACGAGCAGTACTTC.

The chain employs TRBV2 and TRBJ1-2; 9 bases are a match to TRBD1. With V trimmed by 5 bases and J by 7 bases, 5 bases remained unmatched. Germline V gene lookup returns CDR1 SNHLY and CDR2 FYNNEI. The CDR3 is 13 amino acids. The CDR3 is CASSPTGGFGYTF. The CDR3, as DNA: TGTGCCAGCAGTCCGACAGGGGGGTTTGGCTACACCTTC.

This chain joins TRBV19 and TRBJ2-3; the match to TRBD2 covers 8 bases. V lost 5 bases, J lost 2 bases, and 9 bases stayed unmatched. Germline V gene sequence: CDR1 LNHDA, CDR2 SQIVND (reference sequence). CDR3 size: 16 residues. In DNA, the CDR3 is TGTGCCAGTAGTCCTGGGGTAGCGGGGCCCACAGATACGCAGTATTTT. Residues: CASSPGVAGPTDTQYF.

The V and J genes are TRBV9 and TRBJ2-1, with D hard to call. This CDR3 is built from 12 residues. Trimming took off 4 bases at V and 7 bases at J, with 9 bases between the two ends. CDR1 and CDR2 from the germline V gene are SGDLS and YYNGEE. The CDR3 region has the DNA TGTGCCAGCAGCCTAGGAGCGAATGAGCAGTTCTTC. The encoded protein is CASSLGANEQFF.